This T cell receptor (beta chain) stems from a study of blood T cell repertoires in COVID-19. Study-wide context: The United States, Italy and Spain supplied acute and convalescent COVID-19 samples. In each case, the material was cDNA or gDNA derived from T cells, B-cell-depleted T cells, or PBMCs.

Germline CDR1 reads PRHDT; CDR2 reads FYEKMQ (reference sequence). This CDR3 is 17 amino acids long. J gave up 1 base and V 0 bases, and 2 bases lay outside the gene matches. Source study methods: Amplification of reference gene primers provided the estimated nucleated cell counts. TCRdb's copy holds only in-frame clones and misses some; the assay was immunoSEQ multiplex PCR. V and J calls plus clone size are reproduced from that table; the DNA served to infer D and trimming. The sample records 70,000 to 80,000 clones, roughly nine tenths being singletons. V usage is TRBV13 and J usage is TRBJ2-5, with TRBD2 matching over 13 bases. This TCR was sampled from an older man in a cohort sampled during active COVID-19. The sequenced sample consisted of peripheral blood. The CDR3 sequence: CASSLGLAGGSQETQYF. The CDR3 bases are TGTGCCAGCAGCTTAGGACTAGCGGGGGGGTCCCAAGAGACCCAGTACTTC.